These T cell receptor beta chains were read from a single sample in a study of PD-L1 blockade in urothelial cancer. The method was immunoSEQ multiplex PCR; TCRdb's version includes in-frame clones alone and lacks a portion of them. This table holds 90,000 or so clones, nearly 90% found once. The specimen was PBMCs, collected around atezolizumab (anti-PD-L1) treatment. The origin of the receptors is a man in his fifties or sixties with urothelial cancer. CDR3s include the opening cysteine and the closing phenylalanine or tryptophan. Each record gives: D gene, V gene, clone size, J gene, CDR3 protein, CDR3 DNA. The D gene is left open where the match is weak. The size of a clone is reported for some rows only, either as once, few or many, or as a class for expanded clones.

d_call: TRBD1
v_call: TRBV30
clone_size: -
j_call: TRBJ1-4
cdr3_aa: CAWNSDRATNEKLFF
cdr3_nt: TGTGCCTGGAACTCGGACAGGGCAACTAATGAAAAACTGTTTTTT

d_call: TRBD1
v_call: TRBV9
clone_size: -
j_call: TRBJ1-1
cdr3_aa: CASSLIDRGHTEAFF
cdr3_nt: TGTGCCAGCAGCCTCATAGACAGGGGGCACACTGAAGCTTTCTTT

d_call: -
v_call: TRBV18
clone_size: -
j_call: TRBJ2-1
cdr3_aa: CASSPGTANEQFF
cdr3_nt: TGTGCCAGCTCACCTGGGACTGCCAATGAGCAGTTCTTC

d_call: TRBD1
v_call: TRBV13
clone_size: -
j_call: TRBJ2-7
cdr3_aa: CASSLPGGYEQYF
cdr3_nt: TGTGCCAGCAGCTTACCAGGGGGCTACGAGCAGTACTTC

d_call: TRBD1
v_call: TRBV6-1
clone_size: -
j_call: TRBJ2-2
cdr3_aa: CASSEWDRRNTGELFF
cdr3_nt: TGTGCCAGCAGTGAATGGGACAGGAGAAACACCGGGGAGCTGTTTTTT

d_call: -
v_call: TRBV7-2
clone_size: -
j_call: TRBJ2-5
cdr3_aa: CASSFGIAQETQYF
cdr3_nt: TGTGCCAGCAGCTTCGGGATAGCCCAAGAGACCCAGTACTTC

d_call: -
v_call: TRBV30
clone_size: -
j_call: TRBJ2-3
cdr3_aa: CAWRFGGASTDTQYF
cdr3_nt: TGTGCCTGGAGATTCGGCGGAGCTAGCACAGATACGCAGTATTTT

d_call: -
v_call: TRBV5-1
clone_size: -
j_call: TRBJ2-7
cdr3_aa: CASSFSGRIGEQYF
cdr3_nt: TGCGCCAGCAGCTTCTCCGGGAGAATCGGCGAGCAGTACTTC

d_call: TRBD1
v_call: TRBV6-5
clone_size: -
j_call: TRBJ2-7
cdr3_aa: CATKSGTGGTYEQYF
cdr3_nt: TGTGCCACTAAGTCGGGGACAGGGGGAACCTACGAGCAGTACTTC

d_call: TRBD1
v_call: TRBV5-8
clone_size: -
j_call: TRBJ2-2
cdr3_aa: CASSSDRGLVGELFF
cdr3_nt: TGTGCCAGCAGCTCGGACAGGGGGCTTGTCGGGGAGCTGTTTTTT

d_call: TRBD2
v_call: TRBV11-1
clone_size: -
j_call: TRBJ2-7
cdr3_aa: CASSLSIASGTYEQYF
cdr3_nt: TGTGCCAGCAGCTTAAGTATCGCTAGCGGGACCTACGAGCAGTACTTC

d_call: TRBD1
v_call: TRBV15
clone_size: -
j_call: TRBJ2-7
cdr3_aa: CATSRGTGTWGEQYF
cdr3_nt: TGTGCCACCAGCAGAGGGACAGGGACATGGGGAGAGCAGTACTTC

d_call: -
v_call: TRBV5-1
clone_size: -
j_call: TRBJ2-7
cdr3_aa: CASSLPRGVVRMNEQYF
cdr3_nt: TGCGCCAGCAGCTTGCCCAGGGGTGTGGTGAGGATGAACGAGCAGTACTTC

d_call: -
v_call: TRBV7-2
clone_size: -
j_call: TRBJ2-7
cdr3_aa: CASSLARGAYEQYF
cdr3_nt: TGTGCCAGCAGCTTAGCCCGGGGAGCCTACGAGCAGTACTTC

d_call: -
v_call: TRBV5-1
clone_size: -
j_call: TRBJ2-5
cdr3_aa: CASSTQETQYF
cdr3_nt: TGCGCCAGCAGCACACAAGAGACCCAGTACTTC

d_call: TRBD2
v_call: TRBV5-6
clone_size: -
j_call: TRBJ2-5
cdr3_aa: CASSLAIPAGGLYQETQYF
cdr3_nt: TGTGCCAGCAGCTTGGCCATACCAGCGGGGGGGCTGTACCAAGAGACCCAGTACTTC

d_call: TRBD2
v_call: TRBV6-4
clone_size: -
j_call: TRBJ2-5
cdr3_aa: CASRHPGDGGSGAQETQYF
cdr3_nt: TGTGCCAGCAGACATCCCGGGGATGGAGGAAGCGGGGCCCAAGAGACCCAGTACTTC

d_call: -
v_call: TRBV5-5
clone_size: -
j_call: TRBJ2-5
cdr3_aa: CASSLAQVQETQYF
cdr3_nt: TGTGCCAGCAGCTTGGCGCAGGTCCAAGAGACCCAGTACTTC

d_call: -
v_call: TRBV10-3
clone_size: -
j_call: TRBJ2-2
cdr3_aa: CAISERLADTGELFF
cdr3_nt: TGTGCCATCAGTGAAAGGCTAGCAGACACCGGGGAGCTGTTTTTT

d_call: -
v_call: TRBV2
clone_size: -
j_call: TRBJ2-7
cdr3_aa: CASSSTSYEQYF
cdr3_nt: TGTGCCAGCAGCTCAACTAGCTACGAGCAGTACTTC

d_call: TRBD1
v_call: TRBV27
clone_size: once
j_call: TRBJ1-1
cdr3_aa: CASSFLLPQGENTEAFF
cdr3_nt: TGTGCCAGCAGTTTCCTCCTCCCTCAGGGGGAGAACACTGAAGCTTTCTTT

d_call: -
v_call: TRBV6-5
clone_size: -
j_call: TRBJ1-2
cdr3_aa: CASFASLGGYTF
cdr3_nt: TGTGCCAGCTTTGCTTCCCTAGGTGGCTACACCTTC

d_call: TRBD2
v_call: TRBV9
clone_size: -
j_call: TRBJ2-3
cdr3_aa: CASSPGTSGRAADTQYF
cdr3_nt: TGTGCCAGCAGCCCTGGGACTAGCGGGAGGGCTGCAGATACGCAGTATTTT